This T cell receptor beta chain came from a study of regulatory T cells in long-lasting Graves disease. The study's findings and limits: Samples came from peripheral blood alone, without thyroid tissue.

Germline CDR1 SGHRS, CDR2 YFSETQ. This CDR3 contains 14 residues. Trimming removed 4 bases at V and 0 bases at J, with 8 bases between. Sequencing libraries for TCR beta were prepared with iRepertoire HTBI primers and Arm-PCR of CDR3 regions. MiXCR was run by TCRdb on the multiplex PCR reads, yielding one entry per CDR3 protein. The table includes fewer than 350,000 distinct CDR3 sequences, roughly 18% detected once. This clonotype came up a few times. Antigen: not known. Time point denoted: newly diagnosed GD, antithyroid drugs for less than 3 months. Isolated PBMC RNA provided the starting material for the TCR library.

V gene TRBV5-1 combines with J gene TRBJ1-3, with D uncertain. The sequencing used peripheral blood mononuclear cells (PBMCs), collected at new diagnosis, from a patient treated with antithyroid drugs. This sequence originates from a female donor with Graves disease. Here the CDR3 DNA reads TGCGCCAGCAGCGCGGAGATCTCTGGAAACACCATATATTTT. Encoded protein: CASSAEISGNTIYF.